The 24 T cell receptor beta chains below were found in one sample sequenced in a study of cytomegalovirus exposure and HLA in healthy donors. The PCR ran on 60 Vbeta and 13 Jbeta primers. Method: immunoSEQ multiplex PCR; TCRdb's copy keeps in-frame clones and lacks some. The sample includes 150,000 to 200,000 clones, around 74% of them seen just once. What was sequenced was PBMCs. Every receptor here comes from a female donor in good health and CMV-seronegative.

This clone came up once. The chain couples TRBV25-1 to TRBJ1-2; maybe TRBD1 (5 bases). Germline V gene sequence: CDR1 MGHDK, CDR2 SYGVNS. V dropped 2 bases and J dropped 3 bases, with 10 bases sitting between them. This CDR3 region has 14 residues. The CDR3 protein is CASSEPGSYYGYTF. The CDR3 bases are TGTGCCAGCAGTGAACCAGGGTCTTACTATGGCTACACCTTC.

This chain connects TRBV30 to TRBJ1-3; D is ambiguous. V was pared by 4 bases and J by 4 bases, with 11 bases between. Germline assignment: CDR1 GTSNPN and CDR2 SVGIG (reference sequence). The CDR3 is 13 residues long. CDR3 nucleotide sequence: TGTGCCTGGATCTCCGGTTTAGGAAACACCATATATTTT. It codes for CAWISGLGNTIYF.

This clone was recorded a few times. The chain is built from TRBV9 and TRBJ2-7, with 7 bases aligning to TRBD2. This CDR3 has 13 residues. V gave up 2 bases and J gave up 6 bases; unmatched junction bases: 5. CDR1 and CDR2 (germline): SGDLS, YYNGEE. The CDR3 sequence: CASSVGTKGEQYF. The CDR3 nucleotides read TGTGCCAGCAGCGTCGGGACTAAGGGCGAGCAGTACTTC.

The chain combines TRBV5-1 with TRBJ1-4; 8 bases align to TRBD1. The V gene end was trimmed by 3 bases and the J gene end by 4 bases; junction bases not matched to a gene: 5. Germline V lookup: CDR1 SGHRS, CDR2 YFSETQ. This CDR3 has 15 amino acids. CDR3 bases: TGCGCCAGCAGCTCCCCAGGGGGCCTTAATGAAAAACTGTTTTTT. Its protein is CASSSPGGLNEKLFF.

The J gene is TRBJ1-3, the V gene TRBV30, with unresolved D. The ends were cut back, 0 bases at V and 0 bases at J, with 15 bases in the middle. Germline lookup yields CDR1 GTSNPN and CDR2 SVGIG (reference sequence). The CDR3 is 17 amino acids. The CDR3 nucleotides are TGTGCCTGGAGTGTAACCGGGCGGGCAAGCTCTGGAAACACCATATATTTT. Its protein is CAWSVTGRASSGNTIYF.

The V call is TRBV10-2, the J call TRBJ2-5; D is possibly TRBD1 (5 bases). The assigned J gene may be wrong: the sequence end matches TRBJ2-7 better. CDR1 and CDR2 from the germline V gene are WSHSY and SAAADI. CDR3 length equals 15 residues. Written as DNA, the CDR3 is TGCGCCAGCAGTGGGTGGGCAGGGCCATCCTACGAGCAGTACTTC. It translates to CASSGWAGPSYEQYF.

This chain links TRBV18 with TRBJ2-3, with unresolved D. Per germline, CDR1 KGHSH and CDR2 LQKENI. Trimming shortened V by 6 bases and J by 4 bases, and 17 bases separated the two germline ends. The CDR3 totals 15 residues. This CDR3 is CASSPSSPPPDTQYF. In nucleotides, the CDR3 is TGTGCCAGCTCTCCGTCTAGTCCTCCCCCAGATACGCAGTATTTT.

Turning to this clone: Other DNA sequences in this sample translate to the same CDR3. The chain couples TRBV6-4 to TRBJ2-3; possible D gene TRBD2, 6 bases. Trimming shortened V by 0 bases and J by 0 bases, and 7 bases separated the two germline ends. The CDR3 is 15 amino acids. The germline gives CDR1 MRHNA, CDR2 SNTAGT. DNA for the CDR3: TGTGCCAGCAGTGACTCCGCGGGGAGCACAGATACGCAGTATTTT. Translation gives CASSDSAGSTDTQYF.

This clone was observed a single time. The chain uses TRBV28 and TRBJ2-3, with no clear D. V shed 6 bases and J shed 10 bases, with 11 bases lying between them. The CDR3 runs 11 residues. Germline CDR1 is MDHEN and CDR2 is SYDVKM. Written as DNA, the CDR3 is TGTGCCAGCAGCCCGCGATCGGCGCAGTATTTT. Amino acid sequence: CASSPRSAQYF.

This clone showed up just a few times. CDR3 amino acids: CSATGTEQFF. For the CDR3, the DNA is TGCAGTGCTACAGGGACAGAACAGTTCTTC. The V call is TRBV20-1, the J call TRBJ2-1, with 7 bases matching TRBD1. This CDR3 comprises 10 residues. Looked up from germline, CDR1 is DFQATT and CDR2 is SNEGSKA (reference sequence). The V and J ends lost 4 bases and 13 bases, in that order; junction bases with no gene match: 4.

For the CDR3, the DNA is TGTGCCAGCACTCGGGACAGTTCCTACGAGCAGTACTTC. Residues: CASTRDSSYEQYF. The chain uses TRBV6-1 and TRBJ2-7; TRBD1 aligns across 7 bases. The germline V gene encodes CDR1 MNHNS and CDR2 SASEGT. Losses at the gene ends were 7 bases for V and 1 base for J; bases not matched to a gene: 4. There are 13 residues in the CDR3.

The rearrangement uses TRBV5-1 and TRBJ2-7; TRBD1 matches at 7 bases. After removal of 4 bases from V and 3 bases from J, the junction contained 7 bases not matched to a gene. The germline V gene encodes CDR1 SGHRS and CDR2 YFSETQ. The CDR3 runs to 14 residues. CDR3 nucleotide sequence: TGCGCCAGCAGCGACCCAGGGACAGACTACGAGCAGTACTTC. Its translation: CASSDPGTDYEQYF.

This clone was observed a few times. The chain couples TRBV4-1 to TRBJ1-1; no clear D. The CDR3 length is 16 residues. Germline V gene sequence: CDR1 MGHRA, CDR2 YSYEKL. Trimming left V 4 bases short and J 0 bases short, with 15 bases between. Here the CDR3 DNA reads TGCGCCAGCAGCCCCTCCGGAGCTCCAATGAACACTGAAGCTTTCTTT. Amino acids: CASSPSGAPMNTEAFF.

The V call is TRBV2, the J call TRBJ1-5; 9 bases are shared with TRBD1. From germline, CDR1 is SNHLY and CDR2 FYNNEI. The CDR3 spans 15 residues. Trimming cost V 6 bases and J 0 bases; bases outside gene matches: 3. CDR3 amino acids: CASRPGQGSNQPQHF. Here the CDR3 DNA reads TGTGCCAGCAGGCCGGGACAGGGTAGCAATCAGCCCCAGCATTTT.

This clone was counted between two and nine times. The gene calls are TRBV5-1 and TRBJ1-1; D perhaps matches TRBD1 (5 bases). Germline CDR1 and CDR2: SGHRS and YFSETQ. V was cut by 4 bases and J by 4 bases, with 14 bases left in between. This CDR3 comprises 14 residues. The CDR3 region has the DNA TGCGCCAGCAGCGTCACAGGAGAGACCACTGAAGCTTTCTTT. Translated, it gives CASSVTGETTEAFF.

The V and J genes are TRBV11-2 and TRBJ2-5; D unresolved. The V end was cut by 3 bases, the J end by 1 base, with 6 bases between. The length of the CDR3 is 13 residues. Germline CDR1 and CDR2: SGHAT and FQNNGV. This CDR3 is CASSLNFQETQYF. The CDR3 DNA follows: TGTGCCAGCAGCTTGAACTTCCAAGAGACCCAGTACTTC. The whole variable domain, filled in from reference TRBV11-2 and TRBJ2-5, reads EAGVAQSPRYKIIEKRQSVAFWCNPISGHATLYWYQQILGQGPKLLIQFQNNGVVDDSQLPKDRFSAERLKGVDSTLKIQPAKLEDSAVYLCASSLNFQETQYFGPGTRLLVL.

Only one count was recorded for this clone. The chain is built from TRBV5-4 and TRBJ2-5; TRBD1 agrees at 11 bases. Gene TRBJ2-7 matches the end of the DNA better, so the J call may be wrong. CDR3 length equals 15 residues. Germline V gene lookup returns CDR1 SGHNT and CDR2 YYREEE (reference sequence). CDR3 in amino acids: CASSLGQGAIHEQYF. The CDR3 region has the DNA TGTGCCAGCAGCCTCGGACAGGGGGCCATCCACGAGCAGTACTTC.

The rearrangement uses TRBV7-3 and TRBJ2-6; 7 nucleotides line up with TRBD1. Germline values: CDR1 SGHTA, CDR2 FQGTGA. The CDR3 runs to 20 residues. V lost 2 bases, J lost 2 bases, and 15 bases stayed unmatched. The CDR3 sequence is CASSLYPQTGKHTGANVLTF. The CDR3 bases are TGTGCCAGCAGCTTATATCCCCAGACAGGGAAACATACTGGGGCCAACGTCCTGACTTTC.

The chain carries TRBV30 and TRBJ1-2, with 11 bases matching TRBD1. The germline CDR1 and CDR2 sequences are GTSNPN and SVGIG (reference sequence). Unmatched junction bases numbered 13, after V lost 5 bases and J lost 5 bases. The CDR3 consists of 16 residues. The CDR3 DNA is TGTGCCTGGTCACGAACCGGGACAGGGGGGGTATATGGCTACACCTTC. Encoded protein: CAWSRTGTGGVYGYTF.

The chain couples TRBV11-1 to TRBJ2-3; 9 bases map to TRBD2. CDR3 length: 16 residues. Germline V gene sequence: CDR1 SGHAT, CDR2 FQDESV (reference sequence). V trimming: 5 bases; J trimming: 11 bases; junction bases outside the gene matches: 17. The CDR3 DNA sequence: TGTGCCAGCAGCCCCCTTATGCGGGAGGGCCGGAGCGGGCAGTATTTT. Protein product: CASSPLMREGRSGQYF.

The chain joins TRBV9 to TRBJ2-7; 11 nucleotides match TRBD2. Germline V CDR1 and CDR2: SGDLS, YYNGEE. This CDR3 contains 16 residues. The J segment lost 4 bases and the V segment lost 4 bases, leaving 10 bases of the junction unmatched. The chain's CDR3 is CASSITSGSGAYEQYF. CDR3 nucleotides: TGTGCCAGCAGCATTACTAGCGGGAGTGGGGCATACGAGCAGTACTTC.

The rearrangement uses TRBV7-9 and TRBJ2-1, with D perhaps matching TRBD2 (6 bases). Trimming shortened V by 3 bases and J by 2 bases, and 17 bases separated the two germline ends. Germline V gene data show CDR1 as SEHNR and CDR2 as FQNEAQ (reference sequence). The CDR3 is 17 residues long. DNA of the CDR3: TGTGCCAGCAGCTTCCCCTTGGACGGGACTGCCTACAATGAGCAGTTCTTC. Protein product: CASSFPLDGTAYNEQFF.

The V gene is TRBV11-1, the J gene TRBJ2-1, with TRBD1 identical over 8 bases. Germline V gene lookup returns CDR1 SGHAT and CDR2 FQDESV (reference sequence). With V trimmed by 2 bases and J by 3 bases, 6 bases remained unmatched. The CDR3 extends over 16 amino acids. The CDR3 here is CASSLYGTGYYNEQFF. CDR3 DNA: TGTGCCAGCAGCTTATATGGGACAGGCTACTACAATGAGCAGTTCTTC.

V and J are TRBV4-2 and TRBJ2-5, with D tentatively TRBD2 (6 bases). The germline V and J ends were trimmed by 5 bases and 5 bases, with 12 bases remaining between them. From germline, CDR1 is LGHNA and CDR2 YNFKEQ. The CDR3 has 13 residues. CDR3 region: CASSKGGRETQYF. The CDR3 DNA reads as TGTGCCAGCAGCAAGGGAGGTAGGGAGACCCAGTACTTC.